The next 32 T cell receptor beta chains were all read from a single sample in a study of T-cell reconstitution after alpha-beta-depleted transplantation in children (dated by TCRdb to 2016 to 2017). The library was prepared using PCR. The listed sequencing device is Illumina HiSeq 2500. TCR library preparation used molecular barcoding, with unique molecular identifiers applied to normalize quantification of the TCRbeta repertoire. TCRdb took the public reads, trimmed them with fastp at Q25, ran MiXCR for clone calling and kept in-frame beta chains. Entries that share a CDR3 protein sequence are merged under the most common genes and DNA. The sample table contains 640,000 or so distinct CDR3 sequences; only one count was recorded for around 16% of them. The ten largest account for about 1.1% of the sample. Source: PBMCs from the stem cell graft donor, taken from the stem cell graft. These receptors were taken from a human donor who donated a stem cell graft to a child with acute myeloid leukemia.

This clonotype was recorded a few times. The J gene is TRBJ1-4, the V gene TRBV5-6; no reliable D call. V lost 2 bases to trimming and J lost 5 bases, with 10 bases between them. This CDR3 contains 14 residues. Germline-derived CDR1 and CDR2 are SGHDT and YYEEEE. The CDR3 DNA sequence: TGTGCCAGCAGCTTACGGGCTTCGAATGAAAAACTGTTTTTT. Translated, it gives CASSLRASNEKLFF.

This sequence joins TRBV5-1 and TRBJ1-1; D is undetermined. This CDR3 comprises 13 residues. Germline CDR1 reads SGHRS; CDR2 reads YFSETQ. The V end was cut by 0 bases, the J end by 3 bases, with 6 bases between. The CDR3 nucleotides are TGCGCCAGCAGCTTGGAAAGACACACTGAAGCTTTCTTT. It specifies CASSLERHTEAFF.

This clonotype has ten or more counts. The chain uses TRBV20-1 and TRBJ2-2; 10 nucleotides match TRBD1. CDR1 and CDR2 from the germline V gene are DFQATT and SNEGSKA (reference sequence). The CDR3 is 14 amino acids. Losses at the gene ends were 3 bases for V and 6 bases for J; bases not matched to a gene: 4. The CDR3 DNA sequence: TGCAGTGCTAGCGAGGACAGGGGGGCCGGGGAGCTGTTTTTT. Amino acid sequence: CSASEDRGAGELFF.

The chain carries TRBV20-1 and TRBJ2-3; the match to TRBD2 covers 9 bases. Germline V gives CDR1 DFQATT, CDR2 SNEGSKA (reference sequence). The CDR3 has 16 residues. V was pared by 2 bases and J by 2 bases, with 8 bases of the junction left unmatched. The CDR3 loop reads CSARSGGGAPTDTQYF. In DNA, the CDR3 is TGCAGTGCTAGATCTGGCGGGGGGGCCCCCACAGATACGCAGTATTTT.

This clonotype was seen a few times. The chain couples TRBV7-8 to TRBJ2-1; 8 nucleotides align to TRBD1. Germline CDR1 SGHVS, CDR2 FQNEAQ. The V and J ends lost 4 bases and 3 bases, in that order; junction bases with no gene match: 5. The length of the CDR3 is 15 residues. The DNA for the CDR3 is TGTGCCAGCAGCTCCCGGGACAGGCACTACAATGAGCAGTTCTTC. It is translated as CASSSRDRHYNEQFF.

The chain links TRBV7-2 to TRBJ2-5; the D gene could be TRBD1 or TRBD2 (6 bases each). CDR1 SGHTA and CDR2 FQGNSA come from the germline V gene. The ends were cut back, 1 base at V and 5 bases at J, with 17 bases in the middle. This CDR3 comprises 16 residues. The CDR3 loop reads CASSLVSNRGRETQYF. CDR3 sequence (DNA): TGTGCCAGCAGCTTAGTCTCGAATAGGGGGAGGGAGACCCAGTACTTC.

This clonotype was detected many times. The rearrangement links TRBV7-2 to TRBJ2-3; TRBD2 aligns across 11 bases. The CDR3 spans 15 residues. V was clipped by 1 base and J by 5 bases; unmatched bases: 2. Germline V CDR1 and CDR2: SGHTA, FQGNSA. CDR3 sequence reads: CASSLVTSGGDTQYF. The CDR3 DNA reads as TGTGCCAGCAGCTTAGTAACTAGCGGGGGAGATACGCAGTATTTT.

This clonotype was counted many times. This rearrangement joins TRBV20-1 to TRBJ1-5; D gene unclear. Trimming removed 7 bases at V and 4 bases at J, with 20 bases between. The CDR3 length is 15 residues. Germline-derived CDR1 and CDR2 are DFQATT and SNEGSKA (reference sequence). The CDR3 spells CSVASGVNWNQPQHF. CDR3 nucleotide sequence: TGCAGTGTCGCCTCGGGCGTCAACTGGAATCAGCCCCAGCATTTT.

This clonotype was seen a handful of times. V is TRBV12-3 or TRBV12-4 and J is TRBJ2-7, with a possible D match to TRBD1 (6 bases). The CDR3 contains 15 residues. The V end lost 3 bases, the J end lost 3 bases, and 15 bases lay between the germline ends. CDR3 DNA sequence: TGTGCCAGCAGTTTGGGCCAGGACAGCATCTACGAGCAGTACGTC. Its translation is CASSLGQDSIYEQYV.

The genes are TRBV12-3 or TRBV12-4 and TRBJ1-1, with D hard to call. V dropped 6 bases and J dropped 1 base, with 9 bases sitting between them. This CDR3 spans 13 amino acids. DNA for the CDR3: TGTGCCAGCAGCATAACCACGAACACTGAAGCTTTCTTT. Its protein is CASSITTNTEAFF.

This clonotype was picked up a small number of times. This chain uses TRBV13 with TRBJ2-7; 8 bases align to TRBD1. The CDR3 is 15 residues long. From germline, CDR1 is PRHDT and CDR2 FYEKMQ (reference sequence). The V segment lost 5 bases and the J segment 3 bases; nucleotides outside the gene matches: 9. As DNA, the CDR3 is TGTGCCAGCAGCAAGACCGGACAGGGAGTCTACGAGCAGTACTTC. Translation: CASSKTGQGVYEQYF. The entire variable domain, with the rest obtained from reference TRBV13 and TRBJ2-7, is as follows: AAGVIQSPRHLIKEKRETATLKCYPIPRHDTVYWYQQGPGQDPQFLISFYEKMQSDKGSIPDRFSAQQFSDYHSELNMSSLELGDSALYFCASSKTGQGVYEQYFGPGTRLTVT.

The V gene is TRBV5-1, the J gene TRBJ2-1, with 9 nucleotides matching TRBD2. Per the germline V gene, CDR1 is SGHRS and CDR2 is YFSETQ. The trim removed 0 bases at V and 8 bases at J, leaving 6 bases unmatched. The CDR3 runs 15 residues. The CDR3 region has the DNA TGCGCCAGCAGCTTGGGGAGCGGGGGGATTTATGAGCAGTTCTTC. Its protein is CASSLGSGGIYEQFF. Supplemented by reference TRBV5-1 and TRBJ2-1, the full variable domain reads KAGVTQTPRYLIKTRGQQVTLSCSPISGHRSVSWYQQTPGQGLQFLFEYFSETQRNKGNFPGRFSGRQFSNSRSEMNVSTLELGDSALYLCASSLGSGGIYEQFFGPGTRLTVL.

This clonotype came up many times. The CDR3 DNA follows: TGCAGTGCTAGAGATAAAGGACAGTTACATTACACCTTC. Protein sequence: CSARDKGQLHYTF. This sequence joins TRBV20-1 and TRBJ1-2, with D perhaps matching TRBD1 (6 bases). This CDR3 is 13 amino acids long. The germline gives CDR1 DFQATT, CDR2 SNEGSKA (reference sequence). The germline V and J ends were trimmed by 0 bases and 11 bases, with 16 bases remaining between them.

This clonotype was observed many times. The chain carries TRBV20-1 and TRBJ2-1; D is perhaps TRBD2 (6 bases). The length of the CDR3 is 16 residues. Germline V lookup: CDR1 DFQATT, CDR2 SNEGSKA (reference sequence). Trimming removed 2 bases from V and 8 bases from J, with 22 bases in between. This CDR3 reads CSARTPMDGGLYEQFF. CDR3 DNA: TGCAGTGCTAGAACCCCCATGGACGGGGGTTTGTATGAGCAGTTCTTC.

This clonotype was found many times. The chain has TRBV20-1 and TRBJ1-5, with 7 bases lining up with TRBD1. CDR1 is DFQATT, CDR2 SNEGSKA, per germline (reference sequence). The CDR3 sequence is 14 residues long. The J segment lost 4 bases and the V segment lost 3 bases, leaving 6 bases of the junction unmatched. CDR3: CSASRDRVNQPQHF. The CDR3 bases are TGCAGTGCTAGTCGGGACAGAGTAAATCAGCCCCAGCATTTT.

In this sample, this clonotype turned up many times. The chain carries TRBV20-1 and TRBJ2-5, with 10 bases fitting TRBD2. The length of the CDR3 is 16 residues. Germline V CDR1 and CDR2: DFQATT, SNEGSKA (reference sequence). Germline trimming cut 3 bases from V and 3 bases from J; bases unmatched to any gene: 10. The CDR3: CSARDIAGGPEETQYF. The DNA of the CDR3 is TGCAGTGCTAGGGATATAGCGGGGGGCCCTGAAGAGACCCAGTACTTC.

This clonotype has a count of ten or more. The V gene is TRBV20-1, the J gene TRBJ2-7, with D possibly being TRBD1 or TRBD2 (5 bases each). Trimming shortened V by 5 bases and J by 9 bases, and 20 bases separated the two germline ends. CDR3 length: 13 amino acids. Germline CDR1 and CDR2: DFQATT and SNEGSKA (reference sequence). The CDR3 DNA follows: TGCAGTGCTTCCAGGGAGACTGGACACGGGCAGTACGTC. This translates into CSASRETGHGQYV.

On this clonotype: Mismatch with germline at one junction end may stem from a read error. DNA for the CDR3: TGCGCCAGCGGCCAAGATCAGGGGTTGGAGACCCAGTACTTC. Its protein product is CASGQDQGLETQYF. J is TRBJ2-5 and V is TRBV4-3; D might be TRBD1 (6 bases). CDR1 and CDR2 from the germline V gene are LGHNA and YSLEER. The CDR3 covers 14 residues.

The chain has TRBV7-9 and TRBJ1-4, with 9 bases aligning to TRBD1. The junction had 19 bases not matched to a gene; V was cut back by 5 bases and J by 12 bases. Germline values: CDR1 SEHNR, CDR2 FQNEAQ (reference sequence). This CDR3 region has 17 residues. CDR3 nucleotide sequence: TGTGCCAGCAGCGGCAGAGGTGGCGGACAGGGGACGTCGGAACTGTTTTTT. Translating gives CASSGRGGGQGTSELFF. The complete variable domain, with remaining parts taken from reference TRBV7-9 and TRBJ1-4, reads DTGVSQNPRHKITKRGQNVTFRCDPISEHNRLYWYRQTLGQGPEFLTYFQNEAQLEKSRLLSDRFSAERPKGSFSTLEIQRTEQGDSAMYLCASSGRGGGQGTSELFFGSGTQLSVL.

In this sample, this clonotype turned up many times. This chain connects TRBV6-2 or TRBV6-3 to TRBJ2-7; maybe TRBD1 (6 bases). The CDR3 is made up of 14 amino acids. The V gene lost 5 bases and the J gene lost 0 bases, with 11 bases spanning the gap. CDR1 MNHEY and CDR2 SVGEGT come from the germline V gene. The CDR3 region has the DNA TGTGCCAGCAGTCTACTGACAGGCTCCTACGAGCAGTACTTC. Residues: CASSLLTGSYEQYF.

This clonotype has more than one count but fewer than ten. The chain uses TRBV6-2 or TRBV6-3 and TRBJ2-7, with D perhaps TRBD1 or TRBD2 (5 bases each). Germline V gene sequence: CDR1 MNHEY, CDR2 SVGEGT. The CDR3 is made up of 15 amino acids. Trimming cost V 2 bases and J 0 bases, with 11 bases left between them. Here the CDR3 reads CASSYNRDHSYEQYV. The CDR3 nucleotides are TGTGCCAGCAGTTACAACCGGGACCACTCCTACGAGCAGTACGTC.

This clonotype has only a few counts. The chain links TRBV4-2 to TRBJ1-4; a weak D match, TRBD1 (6 bases). With 0 bases removed from V and 6 bases from J, the gap between germline ends came to 14 bases. Germline-derived CDR1 and CDR2 are LGHNA and YNFKEQ. The CDR3 is 16 residues long. Here the CDR3 DNA reads TGTGCCAGCAGCCAAGAGGCGGAGGGGGGGGATGAAAAACTGTTTTTT. Translating gives CASSQEAEGGDEKLFF.

The J gene is TRBJ1-1, the V gene TRBV5-1, with D possibly being TRBD1 (5 bases). CDR1 is SGHRS and CDR2 is YFSETQ in the germline V gene. Trimming left V 3 bases short and J 10 bases short, with 16 bases between. The CDR3 has 13 residues. CDR3 nucleotides: TGCGCCAGCAGCTCGGGCCAGGGCCCCCGAGCTTTCTTT. Encoded protein: CASSSGQGPRAFF.

This chain uses TRBV9 with TRBJ2-3, with D possibly TRBD2 on 5 matching bases. The V and J ends lost 1 base and 7 bases respectively, with 10 bases between them. The CDR3 contains 13 residues. Germline V gives CDR1 SGDLS, CDR2 YYNGEE. The CDR3 nucleotides read TGTGCCAGCAGCGTATGGGAGCTTTATACGCAGTATTTT. Its protein is CASSVWELYTQYF.

This clonotype was found many times. The CDR3 sequence is CSARDPGPLAKNIQYF. The CDR3 DNA reads as TGCAGTGCTAGAGATCCCGGTCCCTTAGCCAAAAACATTCAGTACTTC. V is TRBV20-1 and J is TRBJ2-4, with D unclear. The CDR3 consists of 16 residues. The germline gives CDR1 DFQATT, CDR2 SNEGSKA (reference sequence). V was cut by 0 bases and J by 0 bases, with 12 bases left in between.

The table lists this clonotype with many counts. The chain joins TRBV29-1 to TRBJ2-3, with D hard to call. This CDR3 is 13 amino acids long. Germline values: CDR1 SQVTM, CDR2 ANQGSEA. Trimming took off 4 bases at V and 4 bases at J, with 12 bases between the two ends. The CDR3 region is CSVGPTLADTQYF. The CDR3 DNA is TGCAGCGTTGGCCCCACTCTGGCAGATACGCAGTATTTT.

This clonotype was recorded a few times. The V call is TRBV20-1, the J call TRBJ2-3, with a weak D call TRBD1 (6 bases). The CDR3 extends over 12 amino acids. V was cut by 7 bases and J by 2 bases, with 10 bases left in between. The germline CDR1 and CDR2 sequences are DFQATT and SNEGSKA (reference sequence). The CDR3 bases are TGCAGTGGGACAGAGAACACAGATACGCAGTATTTT. It translates to CSGTENTDTQYF.

The chain has TRBV7-8 and TRBJ1-5; D gene uncertain. The V gene's germline CDR1 is SGHVS and CDR2 FQNEAQ. V was shortened by 2 bases and J by 4 bases, with 15 bases between the two germline ends. The CDR3 has 16 residues. The CDR3 DNA is TGTGCCAGCAGCTTATTTGGTTCCCGTGGGAATCAGCCCCAGCATTTT. It is translated as CASSLFGSRGNQPQHF.

The J gene is TRBJ2-2, the V gene TRBV5-5, with D hard to call. Germline V gene sequence: CDR1 SGHKS, CDR2 YYEKEE (reference sequence). V was pared by 4 bases and J by 0 bases, with 13 bases between. The CDR3 runs 16 residues. The CDR3 DNA reads as TGTGCCAGCAGCAATGGGATCCGGGCGAACACCGGGGAGCTGTTTTTT. Protein product: CASSNGIRANTGELFF.

Ten or more counts support this clonotype. The chain carries TRBV5-1 and TRBJ1-2; a possible D gene is TRBD1 (5 bases). Per the germline V gene, CDR1 is SGHRS and CDR2 is YFSETQ. Trimming took 0 bases from V and 6 from J, leaving 15 bases between them. The CDR3 is made up of 15 amino acids. The CDR3 loop is CASSLDSGPRNGYTF. The CDR3 coding sequence is TGCGCCAGCAGCTTGGATTCGGGGCCTCGGAATGGCTACACCTTC.

The V and J genes are TRBV20-1 and TRBJ1-1, with TRBD1 matching over 7 bases. V shed 4 bases, J shed 1 base, and the junction held 9 bases outside the gene matches. From germline, CDR1 is DFQATT and CDR2 SNEGSKA (reference sequence). The CDR3 extends over 15 amino acids. CDR3 DNA sequence: TGCAGTGCTACAAGGGGGCGCGGCGGGAACACTGAAGCTTTCTTT. It codes for CSATRGRGGNTEAFF.

The chain has TRBV5-1 and TRBJ2-1, with a possible D match to TRBD2 (6 bases). V was pared by 5 bases and J by 1 base, with 10 bases between. This CDR3 is built from 14 residues. Germline loops: CDR1 SGHRS, CDR2 YFSETQ. CDR3 protein: CASRGDSSYNEQFF. CDR3 in DNA: TGCGCCAGCAGAGGGGACTCTTCCTACAATGAGCAGTTCTTC.